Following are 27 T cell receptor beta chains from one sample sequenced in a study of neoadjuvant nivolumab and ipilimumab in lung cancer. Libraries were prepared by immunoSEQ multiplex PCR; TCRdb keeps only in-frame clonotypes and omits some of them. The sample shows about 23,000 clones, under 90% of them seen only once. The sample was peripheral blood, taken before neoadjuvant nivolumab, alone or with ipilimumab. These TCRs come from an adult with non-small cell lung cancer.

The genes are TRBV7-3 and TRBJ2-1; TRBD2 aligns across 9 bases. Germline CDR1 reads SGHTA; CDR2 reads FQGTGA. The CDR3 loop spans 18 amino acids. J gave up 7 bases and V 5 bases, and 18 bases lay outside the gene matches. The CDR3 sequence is CASSTYPKGVSGRNEQFF. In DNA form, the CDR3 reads TGTGCCAGCAGCACCTACCCTAAGGGTGTAAGCGGGAGGAATGAGCAGTTCTTC.

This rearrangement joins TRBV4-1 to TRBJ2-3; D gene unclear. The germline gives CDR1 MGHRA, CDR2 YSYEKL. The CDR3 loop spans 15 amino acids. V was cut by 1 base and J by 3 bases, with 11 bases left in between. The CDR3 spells CASSQGVAKTDTQYF. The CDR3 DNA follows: TGCGCCAGCAGCCAAGGGGTAGCCAAGACAGATACGCAGTATTTT.

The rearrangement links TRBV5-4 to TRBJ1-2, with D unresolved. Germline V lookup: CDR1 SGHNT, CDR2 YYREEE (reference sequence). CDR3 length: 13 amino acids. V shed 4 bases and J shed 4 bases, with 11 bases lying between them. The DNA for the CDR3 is TGTGCCAGCAGCAGATCGGCGGGCTATGGCTACACCTTC. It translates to CASSRSAGYGYTF.

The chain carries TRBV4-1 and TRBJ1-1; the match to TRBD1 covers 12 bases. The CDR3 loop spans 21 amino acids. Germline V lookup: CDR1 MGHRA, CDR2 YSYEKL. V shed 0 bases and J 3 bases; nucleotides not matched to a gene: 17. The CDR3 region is CASSQDSGTGGYYARDTEAFF. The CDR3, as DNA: TGCGCCAGCAGCCAAGATTCTGGGACAGGGGGCTACTATGCACGGGACACTGAAGCTTTCTTT.

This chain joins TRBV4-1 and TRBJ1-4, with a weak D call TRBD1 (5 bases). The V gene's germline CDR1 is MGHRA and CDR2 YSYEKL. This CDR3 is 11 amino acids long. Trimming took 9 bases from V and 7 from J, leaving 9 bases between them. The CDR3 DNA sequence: TGCGCCAGTTCTGGGACTGAAAAACTGTTTTTT. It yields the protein CASSGTEKLFF.

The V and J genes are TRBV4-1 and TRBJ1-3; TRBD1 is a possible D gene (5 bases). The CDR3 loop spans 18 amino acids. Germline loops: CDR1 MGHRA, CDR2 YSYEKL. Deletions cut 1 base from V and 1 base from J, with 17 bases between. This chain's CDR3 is CASSQGAPTGASGNTIYF. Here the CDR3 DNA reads TGCGCCAGCAGCCAAGGAGCCCCCACAGGAGCTTCTGGAAACACCATATATTTT.

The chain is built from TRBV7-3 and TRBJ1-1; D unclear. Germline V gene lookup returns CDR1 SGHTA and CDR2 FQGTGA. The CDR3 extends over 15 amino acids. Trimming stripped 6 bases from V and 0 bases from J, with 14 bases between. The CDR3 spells CASSPRGLMNTEAFF. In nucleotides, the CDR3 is TGTGCCAGCAGTCCGAGAGGGTTAATGAACACTGAAGCTTTCTTT.

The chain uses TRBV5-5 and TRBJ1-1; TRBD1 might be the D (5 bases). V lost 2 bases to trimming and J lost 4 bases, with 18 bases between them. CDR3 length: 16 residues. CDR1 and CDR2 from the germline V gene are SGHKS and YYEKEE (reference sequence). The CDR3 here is CASSLAPSGRTTEAFF. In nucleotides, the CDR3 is TGTGCCAGCAGCTTAGCGCCCTCAGGGAGGACCACTGAAGCTTTCTTT.

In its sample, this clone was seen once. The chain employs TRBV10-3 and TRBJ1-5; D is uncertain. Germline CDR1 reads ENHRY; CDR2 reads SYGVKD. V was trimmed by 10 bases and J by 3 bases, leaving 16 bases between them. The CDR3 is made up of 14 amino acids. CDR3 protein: CATSRGLDNQPQHF. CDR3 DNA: TGTGCCACCTCCCGAGGGTTGGACAATCAGCCCCAGCATTTT.

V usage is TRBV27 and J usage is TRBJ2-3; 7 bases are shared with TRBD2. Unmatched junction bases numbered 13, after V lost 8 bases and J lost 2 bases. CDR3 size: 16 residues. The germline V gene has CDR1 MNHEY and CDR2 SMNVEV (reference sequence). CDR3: CASGRGGASNTDTQYF. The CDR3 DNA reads TGTGCCAGCGGGAGGGGCGGAGCCTCGAACACAGATACGCAGTATTTT.

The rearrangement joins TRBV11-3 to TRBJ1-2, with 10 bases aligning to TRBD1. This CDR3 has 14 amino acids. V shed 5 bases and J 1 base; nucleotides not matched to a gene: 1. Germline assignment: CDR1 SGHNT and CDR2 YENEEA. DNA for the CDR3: TGTGCCAGCAGCCGGGACAGGGGTAACTATGGCTACACCTTC. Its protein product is CASSRDRGNYGYTF.

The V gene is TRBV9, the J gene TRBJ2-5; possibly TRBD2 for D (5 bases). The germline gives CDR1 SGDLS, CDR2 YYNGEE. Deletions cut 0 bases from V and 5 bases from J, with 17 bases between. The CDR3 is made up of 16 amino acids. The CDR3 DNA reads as TGTGCCAGCAGCGTAGGAGGGAATCATGCGGGCGAGACCCAGTACTTC. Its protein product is CASSVGGNHAGETQYF.

CDR3 protein: CASSGGQGAVETQYF. Here the CDR3 DNA reads TGTGCCAGCAGTGGGGGACAGGGGGCAGTGGAGACCCAGTACTTC. V is TRBV2 and J is TRBJ2-5; 12 bases are shared with TRBD1. Germline CDR1 reads SNHLY; CDR2 reads FYNNEI. With V trimmed by 4 bases and J by 5 bases, 5 bases remained unmatched. The CDR3 has 15 residues.

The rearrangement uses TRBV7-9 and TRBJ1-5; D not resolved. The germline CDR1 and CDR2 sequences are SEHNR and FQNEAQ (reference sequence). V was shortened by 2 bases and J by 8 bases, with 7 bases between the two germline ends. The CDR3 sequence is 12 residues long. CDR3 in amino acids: CASSLLVEPQHF. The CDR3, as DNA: TGTGCCAGCAGCTTATTGGTGGAGCCCCAGCATTTT.

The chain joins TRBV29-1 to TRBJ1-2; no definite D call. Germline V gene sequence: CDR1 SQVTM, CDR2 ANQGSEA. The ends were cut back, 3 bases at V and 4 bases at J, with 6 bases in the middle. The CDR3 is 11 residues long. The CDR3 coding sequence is TGCAGCGTTGAGGCGGCCTATGGCTACACCTTC. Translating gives CSVEAAYGYTF.

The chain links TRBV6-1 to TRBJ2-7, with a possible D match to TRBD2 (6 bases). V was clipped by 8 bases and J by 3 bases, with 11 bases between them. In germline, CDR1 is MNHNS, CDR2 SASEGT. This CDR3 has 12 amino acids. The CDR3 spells CASGGNRYEQYF. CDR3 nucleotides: TGTGCCAGCGGAGGGAATCGCTACGAGCAGTACTTC.

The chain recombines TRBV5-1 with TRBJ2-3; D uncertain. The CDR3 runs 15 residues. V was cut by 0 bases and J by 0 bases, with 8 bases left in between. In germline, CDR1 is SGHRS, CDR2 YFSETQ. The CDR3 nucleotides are TGCGCCAGCAGCTTGGGGACGGATAGCACAGATACGCAGTATTTT. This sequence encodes CASSLGTDSTDTQYF.

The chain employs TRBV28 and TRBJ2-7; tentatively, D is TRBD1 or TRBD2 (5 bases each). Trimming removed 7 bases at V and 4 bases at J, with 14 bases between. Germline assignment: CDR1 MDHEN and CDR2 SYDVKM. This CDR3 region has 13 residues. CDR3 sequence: CASTDGTHYEQYF. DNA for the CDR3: TGTGCCAGCACCGACGGGACCCATTACGAGCAGTACTTC. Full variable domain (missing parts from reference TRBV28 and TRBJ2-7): DVKVTQSSRYLVKRTGEKVFLECVQDMDHENMFWYRQDPGLGLRLIYFSYDVKMKEKGDIPEGYSVSREKKERFSLILESASTNQTSMYLCASTDGTHYEQYFGPGTRLTVT.

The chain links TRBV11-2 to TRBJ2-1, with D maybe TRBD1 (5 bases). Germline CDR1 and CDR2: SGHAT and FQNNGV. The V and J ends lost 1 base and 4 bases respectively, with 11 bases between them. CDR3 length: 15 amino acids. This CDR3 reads CASSLGGRTYNEQFF. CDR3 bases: TGTGCCAGCAGCTTAGGGGGCCGAACTTACAATGAGCAGTTCTTC.

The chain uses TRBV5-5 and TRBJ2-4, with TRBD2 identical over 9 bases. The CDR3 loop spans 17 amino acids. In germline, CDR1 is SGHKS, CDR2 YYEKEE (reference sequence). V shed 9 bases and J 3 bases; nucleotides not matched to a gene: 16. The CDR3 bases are TGTGCCACCACCGTTGGCGGCGGGAGGGCCGTCAAAAACATTCAGTACTTC. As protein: CATTVGGGRAVKNIQYF. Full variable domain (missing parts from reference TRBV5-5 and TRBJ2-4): DAGVTQSPTHLIKTRGQQVTLRCSPISGHKSVSWYQQVLGQGPQFIFQYYEKEERGRGNFPDRFSARQFPNYSSELNVNALLLGDSALYLCATTVGGGRAVKNIQYFGAGTRLSVL.

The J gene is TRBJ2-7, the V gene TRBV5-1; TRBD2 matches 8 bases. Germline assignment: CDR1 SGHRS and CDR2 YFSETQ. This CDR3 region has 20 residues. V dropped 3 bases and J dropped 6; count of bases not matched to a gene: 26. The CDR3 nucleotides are TGCGCCAGCAGCTGGGTATCTAGCGGGTTTTCCCAAAGTCCCGCCTCCGAGCAGTACTTC. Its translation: CASSWVSSGFSQSPASEQYF.

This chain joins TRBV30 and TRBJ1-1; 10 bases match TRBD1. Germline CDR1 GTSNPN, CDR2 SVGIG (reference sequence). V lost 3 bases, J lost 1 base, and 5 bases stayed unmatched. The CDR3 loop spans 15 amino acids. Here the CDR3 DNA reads TGTGCCTGGAGATTCTGGGACAGGGGGAACACTGAAGCTTTCTTT. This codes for CAWRFWDRGNTEAFF. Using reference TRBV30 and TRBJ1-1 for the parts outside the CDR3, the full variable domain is SQTIHQWPATLVQPVGSPLSLECTVEGTSNPNLYWYRQAAGRGLQLLFYSVGIGQISSEVPQNLSASRPQDRQFILSSKKLLLSDSGFYLCAWRFWDRGNTEAFFGQGTRLTVV.

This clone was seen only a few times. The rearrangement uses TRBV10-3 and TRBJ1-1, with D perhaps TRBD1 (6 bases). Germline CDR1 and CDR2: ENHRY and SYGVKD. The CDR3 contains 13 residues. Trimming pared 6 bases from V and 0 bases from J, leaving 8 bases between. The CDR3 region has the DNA TGTGCCATCAGGGGGGCAATGAACACTGAAGCTTTCTTT. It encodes CAIRGAMNTEAFF.

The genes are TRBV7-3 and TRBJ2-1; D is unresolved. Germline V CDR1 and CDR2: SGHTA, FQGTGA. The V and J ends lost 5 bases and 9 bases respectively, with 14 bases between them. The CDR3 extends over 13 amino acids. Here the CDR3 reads CASSRDPLGEQFF. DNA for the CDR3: TGTGCCAGCAGCCGAGACCCTCTCGGTGAGCAGTTCTTC.

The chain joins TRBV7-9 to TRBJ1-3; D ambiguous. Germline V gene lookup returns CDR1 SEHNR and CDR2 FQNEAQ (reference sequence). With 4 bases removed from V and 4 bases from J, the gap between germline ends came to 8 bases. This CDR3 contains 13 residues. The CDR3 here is CASSSDIGNTIYF. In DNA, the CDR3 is TGTGCCAGCAGCTCAGACATCGGAAACACCATATATTTT.

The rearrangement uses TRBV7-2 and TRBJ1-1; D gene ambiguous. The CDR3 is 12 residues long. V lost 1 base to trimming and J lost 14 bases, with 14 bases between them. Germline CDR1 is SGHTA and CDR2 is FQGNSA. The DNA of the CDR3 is TGTGCCAGCAGCTTAGACGAGCAAAAACCCTTCTTT. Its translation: CASSLDEQKPFF.

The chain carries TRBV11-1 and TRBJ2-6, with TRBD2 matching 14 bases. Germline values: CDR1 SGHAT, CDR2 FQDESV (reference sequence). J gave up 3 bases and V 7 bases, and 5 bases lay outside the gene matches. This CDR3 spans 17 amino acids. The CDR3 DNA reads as TGTGCCAGCACCAAGGGACTAGCGGGAGATGGGGCCAACGTCCTGACTTTC. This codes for CASTKGLAGDGANVLTF.